One and the same sample provided the 10 T cell receptor beta chains below, sequenced in a study of CD8 T cells in Susac syndrome (dated 2019 in TCRdb). The library was obtained by the immunoSEQ multiplex PCR assay. RNA was extracted using the RNeasy kit, and about 0.45 to 1 ug of the RNA was reverse transcribed with random hexamers. TCRdb itself trimmed the public reads at Q25 with fastp, ran MiXCR and retained productive beta chains. A single entry per CDR3 protein holds the most common genes and DNA from its merged rows. A total of about 440,000 distinct CDR3 sequences appear in this sample, more than 80% of them only once. The ten biggest clones cover more than 0.09% of the sample. Specimen: CD8+ T cells from PBMCs. The receptors shown here come from a human donor with multiple sclerosis.

The rearrangement joins TRBV12-3 or TRBV12-4 to TRBJ1-5; TRBD1 is a possible D gene (5 bases). The CDR3 runs to 14 residues. V dropped 3 bases and J dropped 7 bases, with 13 bases sitting between them. This CDR3 reads CASSFGQGWQPQHF. The DNA for the CDR3 is TGTGCCAGCAGTTTCGGGCAGGGTTGGCAGCCCCAGCATTTT.

The chain recombines TRBV7-2 with TRBJ2-1, with D possibly TRBD2 on 6 matching bases. Germline CDR1 SGHTA, CDR2 FQGNSA. The ends were cut back, 5 bases at V and 5 bases at J, with 13 bases in the middle. CDR3 length equals 14 residues. For the CDR3, the DNA is TGTGCCAGCAGCCGAGTCGGAGGGGACAATGAGCAGTTCTTC. Translated: CASSRVGGDNEQFF.

The chain uses TRBV7-2 and TRBJ1-3, with 7 nucleotides matching TRBD1. The CDR3 totals 14 residues. Germline-derived CDR1 and CDR2 are SGHTA and FQGNSA. Trimming removed 1 base from V and 8 bases from J; junction bases left unmatched: 5. The CDR3 coding sequence is TGTGCCAGCAGCTTAGTTTTTCAGGGGGACACCATATATTTT. It encodes CASSLVFQGDTIYF.

This chain connects TRBV4-1 to TRBJ2-1; 12 positions agree with TRBD1. V shed 5 bases, J shed 8 bases, and the junction held 13 bases outside the gene matches. The CDR3 runs to 17 residues. The germline V gene has CDR1 MGHRA and CDR2 YSYEKL. The CDR3 DNA reads TGCGCCAGCAGCGAAGGATCGGGGGACAGGGGGCACGATGAGCAGTTCTTC. Encoded protein: CASSEGSGDRGHDEQFF.

CDR3 bases: TGTGCCACCAGTGATCAAACTAGCGGGAGCTCCTACAATGAGCAGTTCTTC. Its protein product is CATSDQTSGSSYNEQFF. This sequence joins TRBV24-1 and TRBJ2-1; TRBD2 agrees at 11 bases. Losses at the gene ends were 3 bases for V and 0 bases for J; bases not matched to a gene: 3. The CDR3 totals 17 residues. Germline V gene data show CDR1 as KGHDR and CDR2 as SFDVKD.

The chain is built from TRBV4-2 and TRBJ2-2; D gene ambiguous. V dropped 6 bases and J dropped 7 bases, with 6 bases sitting between them. This CDR3 is built from 11 residues. Germline CDR1 LGHNA, CDR2 YNFKEQ. CDR3 loop: CASSHGGELFF. The CDR3 DNA sequence: TGTGCCAGCAGTCACGGCGGGGAGCTGTTTTTT.

The V call is TRBV14, the J call TRBJ2-7, with TRBD1 identical over 8 bases. With V trimmed by 4 bases and J by 5 bases, 7 bases remained unmatched. The CDR3 spans 14 residues. Germline V gives CDR1 SGHDN, CDR2 FVKESK. The CDR3 DNA sequence: TGTGCCAGCAGCCTAGACAGGGGAGGACACGAGCAGTACTTC. Its translation: CASSLDRGGHEQYF.

The rearrangement links TRBV14 to TRBJ1-4, with D perhaps TRBD1 (5 bases). Trimming shortened V by 0 bases and J by 3 bases, and 17 bases separated the two germline ends. Germline V lookup: CDR1 SGHDN, CDR2 FVKESK. The CDR3 is made up of 18 amino acids. The CDR3 DNA follows: TGTGCCAGCAGCCAAGAATTGATCGGGGCGCAGGCTAATGAAAAACTGTTTTTT. This encodes CASSQELIGAQANEKLFF.

V and J are TRBV7-9 and TRBJ2-1; D may correspond to TRBD1 or TRBD2 (5 bases each). V gave up 5 bases and J gave up 7 bases, with 21 bases separating them. The CDR3 is made up of 16 amino acids. Germline-derived CDR1 and CDR2 are SEHNR and FQNEAQ (reference sequence). CDR3 in DNA: TGTGCCAGCAGCCTCCAATACAGGATGGAGGAAAATGAGCAGTTCTTC. It is translated as CASSLQYRMEENEQFF.

The chain couples TRBV7-6 to TRBJ1-5, with 7 bases that match TRBD1. Germline V gene data show CDR1 as SGHVS and CDR2 as FNYEAQ. V shed 5 bases and J 6 bases; nucleotides not matched to a gene: 7. CDR3 length: 14 residues. The CDR3 region has the DNA TGTGCCAGCAGCCAACCAGGGGGAGGTCAGCCCCAGCATTTT. Residues: CASSQPGGGQPQHF.